These T cell receptor beta chains were read from a single sample in a study of OX40 agonist ivuxolimab in advanced cancers. TCRdb's copy holds only in-frame clones and misses some; the assay was immunoSEQ multiplex PCR. The table lists approximately 87,000 clones, 88% of them singletons. The sample consisted of CD4+ or CD8+ T cells sorted from blood, taken in a trial of the OX40 agonist ivuxolimab. These receptors originate from an adult with an advanced solid tumor such as melanoma, head and neck, liver or kidney cancer. The CDR3 runs from the conserved cysteine through the conserved F or W. Each record gives: V gene, CDR3 length, D gene, clone size, J gene, CDR3 protein, CDR3 DNA. The D gene is left open where the match is weak. The size field is filled for only some rows; it gives once, few, many or a size class.

TRBV10-2	18	TRBD2	.	TRBJ2-1	CASSGTTSGSSSYNEQFF	TGCGCCAGCAGCGGGACGACTAGCGGGAGTTCGTCCTACAATGAGCAGTTCTTC
TRBV5-1	15	TRBD1	.	TRBJ2-3	CASSPGTGETDTQYF	TGCGCCAGCAGCCCAGGGACAGGGGAAACAGATACGCAGTATTTT
TRBV5-8	16	TRBD1	.	TRBJ2-7	CASSLTGQGNVYEQYF	TGTGCCAGCAGCTTGACGGGACAGGGGAATGTCTACGAGCAGTACTTC
TRBV5-1	15	.	.	TRBJ2-7	CASSYNSVGSYEQYF	TGCGCCAGCAGCTATAACAGTGTGGGGTCCTACGAGCAGTACTTC
TRBV28	14	TRBD1	few	TRBJ1-6	CASLRTGGRSPLHF	TGTGCCAGCCTCCGGACAGGGGGCCGTTCACCCCTCCACTTT
TRBV7-3	15	TRBD2	.	TRBJ2-3	CASSLGLAGTDTQYF	TGTGCCAGCAGCCTCGGACTAGCGGGCACAGATACGCAGTATTTT
TRBV6-5	14	.	.	TRBJ1-2	CASSYSGESFAYTF	TGTGCCAGCAGTTACTCGGGGGAATCTTTTGCCTACACCTTC
TRBV19	17	TRBD1	.	TRBJ1-5	CASSINRTGIANQPQHF	TGTGCCAGTAGCATAAACCGGACAGGGATTGCCAATCAGCCCCAGCATTTT
TRBV7-8	15	TRBD1	.	TRBJ2-7	CASSPQGSAGYEQYF	TGTGCCAGCAGCCCACAGGGGTCTGCTGGATACGAGCAGTACTTC
TRBV10-1	15	TRBD1	many	TRBJ2-1	CASSEGTGASDEQFF	TGCGCCAGCAGTGAGGGGACAGGGGCATCCGATGAGCAGTTCTTC
TRBV5-1	15	TRBD2	.	TRBJ2-2	CASSFISGSTGELFF	TGCGCCAGCAGCTTCATTAGCGGGAGCACCGGGGAGCTGTTTTTT
TRBV5-1	13	.	.	TRBJ2-1	CASSLSSYNEQFF	TGCGCCAGCAGCCTGAGCTCCTACAATGAGCAGTTCTTC
TRBV28	15	.	.	TRBJ2-7	CASTGGRTTPYEQYF	TGTGCCAGCACCGGCGGCCGGACTACCCCCTACGAGCAGTACTTC
TRBV19	16	.	.	TRBJ2-2	CASSGRAGVGTGELFF	TGTGCCAGTAGCGGAAGAGCAGGGGTTGGGACCGGGGAGCTGTTTTTT
TRBV10-2	13	TRBD1	.	TRBJ2-5	CASSENRGETQYF	TGCGCCAGCAGTGAAAACAGGGGTGAGACCCAGTACTTC
TRBV18	13	.	.	TRBJ1-5	CASSPGSDQPQHF	TGTGCCAGCTCTCCAGGGAGCGATCAGCCCCAGCATTTT
TRBV30	15	TRBD2	.	TRBJ2-1	CAWRPRTRPTNEQFF	TGTGCCTGGAGGCCCCGGACTAGACCGACCAATGAGCAGTTCTTC
TRBV5-1	17	TRBD2	.	TRBJ2-1	CASSLAASGSGNNEQFF	TGCGCCAGCAGCTTGGCGGCTAGCGGGAGCGGCAACAATGAGCAGTTCTTC
TRBV15	15	.	once	TRBJ1-4	CATSRDWQGNEKLFF	TGTGCCACCAGCAGAGATTGGCAGGGAAATGAAAAACTGTTTTTT
TRBV12-2	16	.	.	TRBJ2-7	CASRLGVCWESYEQYF	TGTGCAAGTCGCTTAGGGGTTTGCTGGGAGTCCTACGAGCAGTACTTC
TRBV5-1	13	TRBD2	.	TRBJ2-7	CASSREDSYEQYF	TGCGCCAGCAGCCGGGAGGACTCCTACGAGCAGTACTTC
TRBV19	13	.	once	TRBJ1-4	CASRTVQTEKLFF	TGTGCCAGTAGGACGGTGCAAACCGAAAAACTGTTTTTT
TRBV11-2	14	.	.	TRBJ2-1	CASSSVGSLDEQFF	TGTGCCAGCAGCTCCGTCGGGAGTTTGGATGAGCAGTTCTTC
TRBV2	14	TRBD2	once	TRBJ2-3	CASRSSGEVDTQYF	TGTGCCAGCAGGTCTAGCGGAGAGGTAGATACGCAGTATTTT
TRBV10-1	16	TRBD2	.	TRBJ2-1	CASNLLAGGPHNEQFF	TGCGCCAGCAATCTACTAGCGGGAGGGCCCCACAATGAGCAGTTCTTC
TRBV28	15	.	few	TRBJ1-4	CASSQTTGALEKLFF	TGTGCCAGCAGCCAAACAACGGGGGCGCTTGAAAAACTGTTTTTT
TRBV18	16	TRBD1	.	TRBJ2-1	CASSPPGQGEKNEQFF	TGTGCCAGCTCACCACCCGGACAGGGGGAGAAGAATGAGCAGTTCTTC
TRBV27	17	TRBD2	.	TRBJ2-7	CASSSPQGAGGSYEQYF	TGTGCCAGCAGTTCGCCCCAGGGCGCGGGAGGTTCCTACGAGCAGTACTTC
TRBV5-1	14	TRBD1	.	TRBJ2-7	CASSSGQGVNEQYF	TGCGCCAGCAGCTCGGGACAGGGTGTCAACGAGCAGTACTTC
TRBV28	14	.	once	TRBJ1-2	CASSFPGSDYGYTF	TGTGCCAGCAGTTTCCCGGGCAGCGATTATGGCTACACCTTC
TRBV18	13	.	.	TRBJ1-2	CASSPFAGDGYTF	TGTGCCAGCTCACCGTTTGCGGGGGATGGCTACACCTTC
TRBV4-1	14	TRBD2	.	TRBJ2-7	CASSQSGLAYEQYF	TGCGCCAGCAGCCAATCGGGACTAGCCTACGAGCAGTACTTC
TRBV11-1	16	TRBD2	.	TRBJ2-7	CASSLRSLAGLYEQYF	TGTGCCAGCAGCTTAAGGAGTCTAGCGGGTCTATACGAGCAGTACTTC
TRBV28	14	.	.	TRBJ2-7	CASSFASVGYEQYF	TGTGCCAGCAGTTTCGCTAGCGTCGGCTACGAGCAGTACTTC
TRBV2	12	.	once	TRBJ1-4	CASSTAGEKLFF	TGTGCCAGCAGCACGGCGGGGGAAAAACTGTTTTTT
TRBV28	12	.	.	TRBJ1-1	CASISKGTEAFF	TGTGCCAGCATAAGTAAAGGCACTGAAGCTTTCTTT
TRBV15	14	.	.	TRBJ1-3	CATSREAGGNTIYF	TGTGCCACCAGCAGAGAAGCGGGTGGAAACACCATATATTTT
TRBV18	17	.	.	TRBJ1-3	CASSRPGLGRGGNTIYF	TGTGCCAGCTCACGTCCAGGGTTGGGTCGCGGCGGAAACACCATATATTTT
TRBV2	14	TRBD2	.	TRBJ2-7	CASSITSGSYEQYF	TGTGCCAGCAGTATAACTAGCGGGAGTTACGAGCAGTACTTC
TRBV2	13	.	.	TRBJ1-1	CASSQDGNTEAFF	TGTGCCAGCAGTCAAGATGGGAACACTGAAGCTTTCTTT
TRBV10-2	13	.	.	TRBJ1-5	CASSENSNQPQHF	TGCGCCAGCAGTGAAAACAGCAATCAGCCCCAGCATTTT
TRBV15	13	.	.	TRBJ1-1	CATSRDQKGRAFF	TGTGCCACCAGCAGGGATCAGAAAGGTCGGGCTTTCTTT
TRBV5-4	13	TRBD2	.	TRBJ2-5	CASSLGTMETQYF	TGTGCCAGCAGCCTTGGGACTATGGAGACCCAGTACTTC
TRBV10-2	15	TRBD2	.	TRBJ2-3	CASRRGRLAADTQYF	TGCGCCAGCAGAAGAGGTAGACTAGCCGCAGATACGCAGTATTTT
TRBV27	14	.	once	TRBJ1-4	CASSLKASSEKLFF	TGTGCCAGCAGTTTAAAGGCCAGTAGTGAAAAACTGTTTTTT
TRBV4-1	17	TRBD2	.	TRBJ2-3	CASSRQGLAGGSDTQYF	TGCGCCAGCAGCCGACAAGGACTAGCGGGCGGTTCAGATACGCAGTATTTT
TRBV5-1	14	.	.	TRBJ2-2	CASRRTAQSGELFF	TGCGCCAGCCGACGGACAGCCCAATCCGGGGAGCTGTTTTTT
TRBV30	16	TRBD2	few	TRBJ2-2	CAWEPGLAGNAGELFF	TGTGCCTGGGAACCGGGACTAGCGGGTAACGCCGGGGAGCTGTTTTTT
TRBV11-2	16	TRBD2	.	TRBJ2-1	CASSLRLAGDMDEQFF	TGTGCCAGCAGCCTAAGACTAGCGGGAGATATGGATGAGCAGTTCTTC
TRBV27	15	TRBD1	.	TRBJ1-6	CASSIWTGRNSPLHF	TGTGCCAGCAGTATATGGACAGGGCGGAATTCACCCCTCCACTTT
TRBV6-1	14	TRBD1	.	TRBJ2-2	CASKGTANTGELFF	TGTGCCAGCAAGGGGACAGCGAACACCGGGGAGCTGTTTTTT